The 22 T cell receptor beta chains reported below all come from one sample, sequenced in a study of beta chain features in type 1 diabetes. What was sequenced were expressed TCRB transcripts, since all of the isolated RNA had been reverse transcribed. Profiled with immunoSEQ multiplex PCR; TCRdb holds only in-frame clones, not every one. The top ten hold approximately 0.053% of the sample, which has 200,000 to 300,000 clones, about 70% seen once. The sequenced material came from naive CD4+ T cells from blood. These receptors originate from a man between 25 and 39 years old in good health.

The chain carries TRBV7-2 and TRBJ2-3; D gene unclear. Germline values: CDR1 SGHTA, CDR2 FQGNSA. V lost 1 base, J lost 6 bases, and 11 bases lay in between. CDR3 length: 14 residues. CDR3 residues: CASSLVPSVDTQYF. The DNA of the CDR3 is TGTGCCAGCAGCTTAGTGCCCTCGGTGGATACGCAGTATTTT.

The rearrangement links TRBV6-6 to TRBJ2-5, with no clear D. Germline CDR1 and CDR2: MNHNY and SVGAGI (reference sequence). V gave up 6 bases and J gave up 5 bases, with 7 bases separating them. CDR3 length: 11 amino acids. CDR3 coding DNA: TGTGCCAGCAGGTCAAGGGAGACCCAGTACTTC. It specifies CASRSRETQYF.

This clone was seen a handful of times. The chain carries TRBV9 and TRBJ1-1, with D perhaps TRBD1 (5 bases). The CDR3 has 15 residues. Trimming pared 3 bases from V and 4 bases from J, leaving 16 bases between. Germline V gene data show CDR1 as SGDLS and CDR2 as YYNGEE. The CDR3 region has the DNA TGTGCCAGCAGCGACCTACAGGTAAAGGCCACTGAAGCTTTCTTT. This sequence encodes CASSDLQVKATEAFF.

This sequence joins TRBV11-2 and TRBJ2-1; D uncertain. Trimming removed 0 bases at V and 15 bases at J, with 15 bases between. In germline, CDR1 is SGHAT, CDR2 FQNNGV. The CDR3 contains 13 residues. This CDR3 is CASSLDLAKGPFF. DNA for the CDR3: TGTGCCAGCAGCTTAGATTTGGCAAAAGGTCCGTTCTTC.

V gene TRBV7-2 combines with J gene TRBJ2-7; D not resolved. V was shortened by 2 bases and J by 6 bases, with 17 bases between the two germline ends. The germline gives CDR1 SGHTA, CDR2 FQGNSA. The CDR3 totals 15 residues. CDR3 loop: CASSLMAAAPGEQYF. DNA of the CDR3: TGTGCCAGCAGCTTAATGGCGGCCGCCCCGGGCGAGCAGTACTTC.

This clone has more than one count but fewer than ten. The V and J genes are TRBV29-1 and TRBJ2-4; 7 nucleotides line up with TRBD2. The germline V gene has CDR1 SQVTM and CDR2 ANQGSEA. The CDR3 covers 16 residues. With 6 bases clipped from V and 6 bases from J, the junction kept 17 bases outside the gene matches. The CDR3 nucleotides read TGCAGCGTCGCCGTCCGGGAGGCAGGTACTAGAAACATTCAGTACTTC. Protein: CSVAVREAGTRNIQYF.

This clone was recorded a few times. The CDR3 sequence: CASSEYRGGNEQFF. CDR3 nucleotides: TGTGCCAGCAGTGAATATAGGGGTGGGAATGAGCAGTTCTTC. The chain couples TRBV25-1 to TRBJ2-1; tentative D call: TRBD1 (5 bases). Trimming stripped 0 bases from V and 7 bases from J, with 10 bases between. Germline V CDR1 and CDR2: MGHDK, SYGVNS. The CDR3 covers 14 residues. The variable domain in full, completed from reference TRBV25-1 and TRBJ2-1, reads EADIYQTPRYLVIGTGKKITLECSQTMGHDKMYWYQQDPGMELHLIHYSYGVNSTEKGDLSSESTVSRIRTEHFPLTLESARPSHTSQYLCASSEYRGGNEQFFGPGTRLTVL.

The chain combines TRBV27 with TRBJ2-7, with D possibly matching TRBD2 (6 bases). Germline CDR1 is MNHEY and CDR2 is SMNVEV (reference sequence). V was clipped by 2 bases and J by 2 bases, with 13 bases between them. The CDR3 spans 15 residues. The CDR3 is CASSLRATRAYEQYF. DNA of the CDR3: TGTGCCAGCAGTTTACGAGCGACTAGGGCCTACGAGCAGTACTTC.

V usage is TRBV18 and J usage is TRBJ2-7, with D unresolved. V lost 2 bases, J lost 7 bases, and 12 bases lay in between. The germline CDR1 and CDR2 sequences are KGHSH and LQKENI. The CDR3 is made up of 13 amino acids. CDR3 loop: CASSPRTDGEQYF. The CDR3 DNA reads TGTGCCAGCTCACCAAGGACCGACGGTGAGCAGTACTTC.

This clone was counted only a few times. The genes are TRBV7-2 and TRBJ2-5; D might be TRBD1 or TRBD2, each matching 5 bases. V lost 8 bases, J lost 2 bases, and 12 bases lay in between. The CDR3 loop spans 13 amino acids. Germline loops: CDR1 SGHTA, CDR2 FQGNSA. CDR3 protein: CASGTAAQETQYF. DNA for the CDR3: TGTGCCAGCGGGACGGCAGCTCAAGAGACCCAGTACTTC.

V usage is TRBV9 and J usage is TRBJ2-7; D may be TRBD1 (6 bases). The germline gives CDR1 SGDLS, CDR2 YYNGEE. The CDR3 contains 16 residues. V was shortened by 4 bases and J by 0 bases, with 17 bases between the two germline ends. Here the CDR3 DNA reads TGTGCCAGCAGCCCCCAAGCAGGGGTGCGCTCCTACGAGCAGTACTTC. This encodes CASSPQAGVRSYEQYF.

This clone was counted a single time. The CDR3 nucleotides are TGTGCCTGGAGTGGACTAGCGGGCCCGACTTCCTACGAGCAGTACTTC. Amino acids: CAWSGLAGPTSYEQYF. The rearrangement uses TRBV30 and TRBJ2-7; 10 bases map to TRBD2. CDR1 is GTSNPN and CDR2 is SVGIG in the germline V gene (reference sequence). The V gene end was trimmed by 1 base and the J gene end by 1 base; junction bases not matched to a gene: 7. The CDR3 consists of 16 residues.

The V gene is TRBV19, the J gene TRBJ2-1; TRBD1 might be the D (5 bases). The CDR3 runs to 14 residues. The V end lost 6 bases, the J end lost 0 bases, and 9 bases lay between the germline ends. CDR1 and CDR2 (germline): LNHDA, SQIVND (reference sequence). CDR3 nucleotides: TGTGCCAGTAGACGACAGACCTCCTACAATGAGCAGTTCTTC. Translating it yields CASRRQTSYNEQFF.

The table lists this clone with a few counts. This chain connects TRBV9 to TRBJ2-5; 7 bases are a match to TRBD1. This CDR3 is built from 13 residues. Germline V gene sequence: CDR1 SGDLS, CDR2 YYNGEE. V trimming: 3 bases; J trimming: 7 bases; junction bases outside the gene matches: 6. In DNA, the CDR3 is TGTGCCAGCAGCGCCACAGACAGGGCGACCCAGTACTTC. Residues: CASSATDRATQYF.

J is TRBJ2-1 and V is TRBV25-1, with TRBD2 as a possible D gene (6 bases). The germline gives CDR1 MGHDK, CDR2 SYGVNS. The CDR3 length is 15 residues. Trimming left V 1 base short and J 2 bases short, with 9 bases between. The CDR3 DNA follows: TGTGCCAGCAGTGAATTTTGGACTACCTACAATGAGCAGTTCTTC. Translation gives CASSEFWTTYNEQFF.

This clone turned up a few times. The chain uses TRBV29-1 and TRBJ2-5; possible D gene TRBD2, 6 bases. Trimming pared 4 bases from V and 5 bases from J, leaving 14 bases between. Germline V gives CDR1 SQVTM, CDR2 ANQGSEA. The CDR3 length is 13 residues. The CDR3 nucleotides are TGCAGCGTTGCGACTAGTGGCGGGGAGACCCAGTACTTC. Its translation is CSVATSGGETQYF.

This chain connects TRBV7-2 to TRBJ2-3, with 7 bases aligning to TRBD2. The germline CDR1 and CDR2 sequences are SGHTA and FQGNSA. The CDR3 runs 16 residues. The V segment lost 4 bases and the J segment 2 bases; nucleotides outside the gene matches: 9. The CDR3 reads CASSYDGRSLTDTQYF. The CDR3 DNA is TGTGCCAGCAGCTATGACGGGAGGAGCCTCACAGATACGCAGTATTTT.

DNA for the CDR3: TGTGCCAGTAGTATGTGGGGCGAAGAGACCCAGTACTTC. Translated, it gives CASSMWGEETQYF. J is TRBJ2-5 and V is TRBV19, with D maybe TRBD1 (5 bases). Trimming took off 3 bases at V and 3 bases at J, with 8 bases between the two ends. Germline CDR1 reads LNHDA; CDR2 reads SQIVND (reference sequence). The CDR3 sequence is 13 residues long.

This chain uses TRBV5-1 with TRBJ2-5, with 7 nucleotides matching TRBD1. Germline V lookup: CDR1 SGHRS, CDR2 YFSETQ. The V gene end was trimmed by 0 bases and the J gene end by 5 bases; junction bases not matched to a gene: 7. The CDR3 has 15 amino acids. DNA of the CDR3: TGCGCCAGCAGCTTGGCGGCGGAACAGGGGGAGACCCAGTACTTC. Protein sequence: CASSLAAEQGETQYF.

The V and J genes are TRBV29-1 and TRBJ1-5; TRBD1 aligns across 11 bases. V shed 6 bases, J shed 4 bases, and the junction held 2 bases outside the gene matches. This CDR3 has 13 residues. The germline gives CDR1 SQVTM, CDR2 ANQGSEA. The CDR3: CSVGTGGNQPQHF. CDR3 coding DNA: TGCAGCGTGGGGACAGGGGGTAATCAGCCCCAGCATTTT.

The V gene is TRBV30, the J gene TRBJ1-5, with unresolved D. CDR1 and CDR2 (germline): GTSNPN, SVGIG (reference sequence). The ends were cut back, 1 base at V and 9 bases at J, with 7 bases in the middle. The CDR3 sequence is 11 residues long. The CDR3 nucleotides read TGTGCCTGGAGTGCCCGGGGGCCCCAGCATTTT. This encodes CAWSARGPQHF.

This clone came up a few times. V usage is TRBV30 and J usage is TRBJ2-1; D not resolved. Trimming cost V 2 bases and J 2 bases, with 10 bases left between them. The germline V gene has CDR1 GTSNPN and CDR2 SVGIG (reference sequence). The CDR3 length is 14 residues. The chain's CDR3 is CAWSPSAAYNEQFF. CDR3 coding DNA: TGTGCCTGGAGTCCCAGCGCTGCCTACAATGAGCAGTTCTTC.